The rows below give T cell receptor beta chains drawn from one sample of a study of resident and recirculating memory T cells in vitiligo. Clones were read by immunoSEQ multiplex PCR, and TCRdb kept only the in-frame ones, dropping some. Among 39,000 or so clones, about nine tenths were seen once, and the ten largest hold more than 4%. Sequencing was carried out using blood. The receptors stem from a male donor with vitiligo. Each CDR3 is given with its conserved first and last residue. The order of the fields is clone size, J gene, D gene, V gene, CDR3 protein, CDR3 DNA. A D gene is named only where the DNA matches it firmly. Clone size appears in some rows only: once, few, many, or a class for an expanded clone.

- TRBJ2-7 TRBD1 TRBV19 CASTPGTGGSGSYEQYF TGTGCCAGTACCCCCGGGACAGGGGGTTCCGGCTCCTACGAGCAGTACTTC
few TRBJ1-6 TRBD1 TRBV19 CASSIQGENSPLHF TGTGCCAGTAGTATTCAGGGGGAGAATTCACCCCTCCACTTT
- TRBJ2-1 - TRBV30 CAVSRRGALLYNEQFF TGTGCCGTATCGCGACGGGGGGCGTTGCTTTACAATGAGCAGTTCTTC
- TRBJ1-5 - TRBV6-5 CASSPIRQYQPQHF TGTGCCAGCAGCCCAATCCGACAGTATCAGCCCCAGCATTTT
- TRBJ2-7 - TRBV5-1 CASSLDPGAGEQYF TGCGCCAGCAGCTTGGATCCAGGGGCGGGCGAGCAGTACTTC
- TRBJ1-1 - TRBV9 CASSDRVREHEAFF TGTGCCAGCAGCGATCGGGTGAGGGAACATGAAGCTTTCTTT
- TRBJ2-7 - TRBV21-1 CASSKAACPLDEQYF TGTGCCAGCAGCAAAGCCGCTTGCCCCTTAGACGAGCAGTACTTC
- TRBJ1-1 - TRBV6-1 CASSEAGGGTEAFF TGTGCCAGCAGTGAAGCCGGGGGGGGAACTGAAGCTTTCTTT
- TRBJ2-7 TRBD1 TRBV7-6 CASSDTGTGVGEQYF TGTGCCAGCAGCGACACCGGGACAGGGGTCGGCGAGCAGTACTTC
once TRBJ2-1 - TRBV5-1 CASRDPGVDEQFF TGCGCCAGCCGAGACCCCGGGGTGGATGAGCAGTTCTTC
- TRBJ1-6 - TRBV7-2 CASSPRGRNSPLHF TGTGCCAGCAGCCCCAGGGGTCGGAATTCACCCCTCCACTTT
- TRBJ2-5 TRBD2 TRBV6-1 CASSEVPLLAGGHRTQYF TGTGCCAGCAGTGAAGTACCCCTACTAGCGGGGGGCCACCGGACCCAGTACTTC
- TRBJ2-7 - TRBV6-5 CASSYADRVSYEQYF TGTGCCAGCAGTTATGCGGACAGAGTTTCCTACGAGCAGTACTTC
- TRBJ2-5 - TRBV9 CASSVGFGETQYF TGTGCCAGCAGCGTAGGGTTCGGGGAGACCCAGTACTTC
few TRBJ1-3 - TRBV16 CASSFSRAGPGNTIYF TGTGCCAGCAGCTTCTCGCGCGCAGGCCCTGGAAACACCATATATTTT
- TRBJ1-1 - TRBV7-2 CASGQPNEAFF TGTGCCAGCGGACAGCCAAATGAAGCTTTCTTT
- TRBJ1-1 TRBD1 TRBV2 CATHRGTFSYEAFF TGTGCCACGCACAGGGGGACTTTTTCATATGAAGCTTTCTTT
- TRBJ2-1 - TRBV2 CATKVTGGSYNEQFF TGTGCCACAAAGGTGACAGGCGGTTCCTACAATGAGCAGTTCTTC
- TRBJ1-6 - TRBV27 CASSRQFNSPLHF TGTGCCAGCAGCCGACAGTTTAATTCACCCCTCCACTTT
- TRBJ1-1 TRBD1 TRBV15 CATSPGQVYNTEAFF TGTGCCACCAGTCCAGGACAGGTTTACAACACTGAAGCTTTCTTT